The 29 T cell receptor beta chains below were found in one sample sequenced in a study of OX40 agonist ivuxolimab in advanced cancers. Libraries were prepared by immunoSEQ multiplex PCR; TCRdb keeps only in-frame clonotypes and omits some of them. The profile shows some 67,000 clones, about 80% of them singletons. The sample in question was CD4+ or CD8+ T cells sorted from blood, obtained in a trial of the OX40 agonist ivuxolimab. The receptors come from an adult with an advanced solid tumor such as melanoma, head and neck, liver or kidney cancer.

The chain couples TRBV18 to TRBJ1-2; no clear D gene. The CDR3 spans 13 residues. The V end was cut by 3 bases, the J end by 3 bases, with 8 bases between. Germline V gene sequence: CDR1 KGHSH, CDR2 LQKENI. The CDR3 region has the DNA TGTGCCAGCTCACCGGCGGGAGACTATGGCTACACCTTC. This translates into CASSPAGDYGYTF.

This clone is a singleton in its sample. CDR3 loop: CASSLQDRGLSEQYF. The CDR3 DNA sequence: TGTGCCAGCAGCTTACAGGACAGGGGGCTTAGCGAGCAGTACTTC. The gene calls are TRBV11-2 and TRBJ2-7; 11 nucleotides align to TRBD1. Germline V gives CDR1 SGHAT, CDR2 FQNNGV. V lost 2 bases and J lost 6; bases outside the gene matches: 6. This CDR3 region has 15 residues.

The V call is TRBV28, the J call TRBJ2-3, with a tentative D call TRBD2 (6 bases). V was cut by 11 bases and J by 0 bases, with 21 bases left in between. Germline V gives CDR1 MDHEN, CDR2 SYDVKM. The CDR3 runs to 16 residues. The CDR3 loop reads CAGAAGRSPSTDTQYF. The CDR3 nucleotides are TGTGCCGGGGCGGCGGGAAGGAGTCCTAGCACAGATACGCAGTATTTT. Drawing the rest from reference TRBV28 and TRBJ2-3, the complete variable domain is DVKVTQSSRYLVKRTGEKVFLECVQDMDHENMFWYRQDPGLGLRLIYFSYDVKMKEKGDIPEGYSVSREKKERFSLILESASTNQTSMYLCAGAAGRSPSTDTQYFGPGTRLTVL.

This clone showed up just a few times. The gene calls are TRBV7-2 and TRBJ1-2; D call uncertain. The CDR3 runs to 12 residues. V gave up 3 bases and J gave up 13 bases, with 15 bases separating them. Germline values: CDR1 SGHTA, CDR2 FQGNSA. The CDR3 nucleotides are TGTGCCAGCAGCTTGACCGCCTCGGGAGTCACCTTC. Its translation is CASSLTASGVTF.

The rearrangement links TRBV5-4 to TRBJ1-1; D is unresolved. Trimming removed 1 base at V and 2 bases at J, with 6 bases between. The length of the CDR3 is 13 residues. The germline gives CDR1 SGHNT, CDR2 YYREEE (reference sequence). CDR3 nucleotide sequence: TGTGCCAGCAGCTTGCACGCAAACACTGAAGCTTTCTTT. This codes for CASSLHANTEAFF.

This chain connects TRBV7-9 to TRBJ2-6; 9 nucleotides line up with TRBD1. The CDR3 has 16 amino acids. Germline CDR1 and CDR2: SEHNR and FQNEAQ (reference sequence). V lost 5 bases to trimming and J lost 2 bases; unmatched junction nucleotides: 4. CDR3 loop: CASSPGQGAGANVLTF. Here the CDR3 DNA reads TGTGCCAGCAGCCCGGGACAGGGTGCTGGGGCCAACGTCCTGACTTTC.

The chain has TRBV7-2 and TRBJ2-6; maybe TRBD1 (5 bases). Germline V CDR1 and CDR2: SGHTA, FQGNSA. The CDR3 totals 17 residues. V was shortened by 3 bases and J by 1 base, with 13 bases between the two germline ends. CDR3 region: CASSFQGLSSGANVLTF. The CDR3 coding sequence is TGTGCCAGCAGCTTTCAGGGCCTGTCTTCTGGGGCCAACGTCCTGACTTTC. The full variable domain, its missing parts supplied by reference TRBV7-2 and TRBJ2-6, is GAGVSQSPSNKVTEKGKDVELRCDPISGHTALYWYRQSLGQGLEFLIYFQGNSAPDKSGLPSDRFSAERTGGSVSTLTIQRTQQEDSAVYLCASSFQGLSSGANVLTFGAGSRLTVL.

This chain joins TRBV10-2 and TRBJ2-2, with 11 bases fitting TRBD2. Germline V gene data show CDR1 as WSHSY and CDR2 as SAAADI. This CDR3 contains 16 residues. The V and J ends lost 9 bases and 6 bases, in that order; junction bases with no gene match: 12. CDR3 sequence reads: CASLNPGLAVAGELFF. The CDR3 region has the DNA TGCGCCAGTCTTAACCCGGGACTAGCGGTTGCCGGGGAGCTGTTTTTT.

This sequence joins TRBV6-5 and TRBJ1-1; no clear D. Germline CDR1 and CDR2: MNHEY and SVGAGI. Trimming removed 2 bases from V and 7 bases from J, with 11 bases in between. The CDR3 is made up of 13 amino acids. CDR3 in amino acids: CASSYRRPDEAFF. DNA of the CDR3: TGTGCCAGCAGTTACCGCCGGCCTGATGAAGCTTTCTTT.

The V gene is TRBV25-1, the J gene TRBJ1-4, with TRBD1 identical over 8 bases. Losses at the gene ends were 6 bases for V and 0 bases for J; bases not matched to a gene: 6. The germline V gene encodes CDR1 MGHDK and CDR2 SYGVNS. There are 16 residues in the CDR3. CDR3 residues: CASSRDRFATNEKLFF. CDR3 bases: TGTGCCAGCAGCCGGGACAGGTTTGCAACTAATGAAAAACTGTTTTTT.

With regard to this clone: At one end, the junction sequence differs from germline, possibly due to a read error. The V gene is TRBV7-3, the J gene TRBJ2-1; no reliable D call. The CDR3 consists of 12 residues. Germline V gene sequence: CDR1 SGHTA, CDR2 FQGTGA. The DNA of the CDR3 is TGTGCCAGCAGCCTAACGCGCAATGAGCAGTTCTTC. Its protein product is CASSLTRNEQFF.

V and J are TRBV27 and TRBJ2-2; 11 bases are shared with TRBD2. The V gene's germline CDR1 is MNHEY and CDR2 SMNVEV (reference sequence). With V trimmed by 6 bases and J by 1 base, 4 bases remained unmatched. The length of the CDR3 is 16 residues. Written as DNA, the CDR3 is TGTGCCAGCAGCGCTGGACTAGCGGGGAACACCGGGGAGCTGTTTTTT. Its translation is CASSAGLAGNTGELFF.

The chain carries TRBV2 and TRBJ2-1; 8 bases agree with TRBD1. The CDR3 totals 14 residues. The germline gives CDR1 SNHLY, CDR2 FYNNEI. V lost 10 bases, J lost 12 bases, and 17 bases stayed unmatched. The CDR3: CATRRRTGHPGQFF. The DNA for the CDR3 is TGTGCCACCAGGCGGAGGACAGGGCACCCCGGGCAGTTCTTC.

V gene TRBV5-8 combines with J gene TRBJ1-5, with D tentatively TRBD1 (5 bases). The germline CDR1 and CDR2 sequences are SGHTS and YDEGEE. The V gene lost 4 bases and the J gene lost 0 bases, with 11 bases spanning the gap. The CDR3 is 15 amino acids. The CDR3 sequence: CASSRGHYSNQPQHF. CDR3 DNA sequence: TGTGCCAGCAGCCGAGGACACTATAGCAATCAGCCCCAGCATTTT.

CDR3 region: CASSVSVYTEAFF. The DNA of the CDR3 is TGTGCCAGCAGCGTCTCGGTTTACACTGAAGCTTTCTTT. The chain recombines TRBV7-6 with TRBJ1-1, with D uncertain. Germline values: CDR1 SGHVS, CDR2 FNYEAQ. V was pared by 5 bases and J by 3 bases, with 10 bases between. CDR3 length: 13 residues.

This clone has more than one count but fewer than ten. The V and J genes are TRBV7-2 and TRBJ1-5; TRBD1 is a possible D gene (6 bases). Trimming took off 5 bases at V and 6 bases at J, with 17 bases between the two ends. The CDR3 is 15 amino acids. The germline V gene has CDR1 SGHTA and CDR2 FQGNSA. CDR3 in amino acids: CASSPRGQTTQPQHF. For the CDR3, the DNA is TGTGCCAGCAGCCCAAGGGGACAAACCACTCAGCCCCAGCATTTT.

This chain joins TRBV27 and TRBJ1-5; perhaps TRBD1 as D (6 bases). Between the trimmed V and J ends, which lost 8 bases and 4 bases, there was a span of 12 bases. From germline, CDR1 is MNHEY and CDR2 SMNVEV (reference sequence). CDR3 size: 13 residues. CDR3 residues: CASARDTNQPQHF. The CDR3 bases are TGTGCCAGCGCACGGGACACGAATCAGCCCCAGCATTTT.

The CDR3 spells CATSRDTWGNEQFF. The CDR3 bases are TGTGCCACCAGCAGAGATACGTGGGGCAATGAGCAGTTCTTC. The rearrangement links TRBV15 to TRBJ2-1; D gene uncertain. V was clipped by 0 bases and J by 6 bases, with 9 bases between them. This CDR3 comprises 14 residues. Germline assignment: CDR1 LNHNV and CDR2 YYDKDF (reference sequence).

V usage is TRBV5-1 and J usage is TRBJ2-5, with D unresolved. Trimming removed 10 bases at V and 4 bases at J, with 14 bases between. The CDR3 length is 12 residues. Germline V lookup: CDR1 SGHRS, CDR2 YFSETQ. For the CDR3, the DNA is TGCGCCTCACGCAAAGAAGGAGAGACCCAGTACTTC. It is translated as CASRKEGETQYF.

This clone was counted between two and nine times. The rearrangement uses TRBV4-3 and TRBJ1-2; TRBD1 aligns across 7 bases. V gave up 5 bases and J gave up 8 bases; unmatched junction bases: 2. The germline CDR1 and CDR2 sequences are LGHNA and YSLEER. The length of the CDR3 is 11 residues. CDR3 DNA sequence: TGCGCCAGCAGCGAACAGGGGGGCTACACCTTC. Encoded protein: CASSEQGGYTF.

The J gene is TRBJ2-2, the V gene TRBV7-8; 8 bases agree with TRBD1. Germline CDR1 SGHVS, CDR2 FQNEAQ. This CDR3 is 15 amino acids long. V shed 4 bases and J 5 bases; nucleotides not matched to a gene: 6. CDR3 region: CASSSKTGVTGELFF. In nucleotides, the CDR3 is TGTGCCAGCAGCTCCAAGACAGGGGTGACCGGGGAGCTGTTTTTT.

The genes are TRBV28 and TRBJ2-6, with 7 nucleotides matching TRBD1. CDR1 and CDR2 (germline): MDHEN, SYDVKM. V gave up 8 bases and J gave up 4 bases; unmatched junction bases: 8. CDR3 size: 15 residues. The CDR3 DNA is TGTGCCAGCGTACGACAGGGTCGCGGGGCCAACGTCCTGACTTTC. Residues: CASVRQGRGANVLTF.

The genes are TRBV10-2 and TRBJ2-1, with 7 bases matching TRBD1. The CDR3 extends over 14 amino acids. Trimming at V came to 7 bases and at J to 5 bases, leaving 8 bases not matched to a gene. Looked up from germline, CDR1 is WSHSY and CDR2 is SAAADI. The CDR3 protein is CASKGGQSHNEQFF. In DNA form, the CDR3 reads TGCGCCAGCAAAGGGGGCCAGTCCCACAATGAGCAGTTCTTC.

This chain links TRBV27 with TRBJ2-3; no firm D call. V dropped 4 bases and J dropped 4 bases, with 12 bases sitting between them. Per germline, CDR1 MNHEY and CDR2 SMNVEV (reference sequence). This CDR3 spans 14 amino acids. The CDR3 DNA reads as TGTGCCAGCAGTTACAAAGCTGGGGCAGATACGCAGTATTTT. Its protein product is CASSYKAGADTQYF.

The CDR3 loop reads CASSLAARETQYF. The CDR3 DNA reads TGTGCCAGCAGCTTAGCGGCGAGGGAGACCCAGTACTTC. The chain recombines TRBV11-3 with TRBJ2-5; D remains ambiguous. The length of the CDR3 is 13 residues. Germline CDR1 SGHNT, CDR2 YENEEA. V lost 1 base to trimming and J lost 5 bases, with 8 bases between them.

The J gene is TRBJ1-1, the V gene TRBV29-1; D gene unclear. CDR1 is SQVTM, CDR2 ANQGSEA, per germline. This CDR3 comprises 12 residues. The V end lost 6 bases, the J end lost 0 bases, and 8 bases lay between the germline ends. The CDR3 reads CSVMTMNTEAFF. In DNA, the CDR3 is TGCAGCGTGATGACCATGAACACTGAAGCTTTCTTT.

This chain connects TRBV2 to TRBJ1-4; no firm D call. The CDR3 extends over 15 amino acids. Trimming took off 7 bases at V and 0 bases at J, with 12 bases between the two ends. From germline, CDR1 is SNHLY and CDR2 FYNNEI. CDR3 sequence reads: CASKADYATNEKLFF. For the CDR3, the DNA is TGTGCCAGCAAGGCAGACTACGCAACTAATGAAAAACTGTTTTTT.

This clone has just one count. The chain carries TRBV19 and TRBJ2-1; D remains ambiguous. The V end lost 7 bases, the J end lost 8 bases, and 15 bases lay between the germline ends. Germline V gene sequence: CDR1 LNHDA, CDR2 SQIVND (reference sequence). CDR3 length: 13 residues. The CDR3 loop is CASNYGLGDEQFF. CDR3 DNA: TGTGCCAGTAATTACGGGCTAGGCGATGAGCAGTTCTTC.

This clone showed up just once. The chain combines TRBV18 with TRBJ2-1; TRBD1 or TRBD2 may be the D gene (5 bases each). V lost 3 bases and J 0 bases, leaving 12 bases between the germline ends. There are 16 residues in the CDR3. The germline V gene encodes CDR1 KGHSH and CDR2 LQKENI. This CDR3 reads CASSPPLRGSYNEQFF. The CDR3 DNA is TGTGCCAGCTCACCGCCTTTGAGGGGCTCCTACAATGAGCAGTTCTTC.